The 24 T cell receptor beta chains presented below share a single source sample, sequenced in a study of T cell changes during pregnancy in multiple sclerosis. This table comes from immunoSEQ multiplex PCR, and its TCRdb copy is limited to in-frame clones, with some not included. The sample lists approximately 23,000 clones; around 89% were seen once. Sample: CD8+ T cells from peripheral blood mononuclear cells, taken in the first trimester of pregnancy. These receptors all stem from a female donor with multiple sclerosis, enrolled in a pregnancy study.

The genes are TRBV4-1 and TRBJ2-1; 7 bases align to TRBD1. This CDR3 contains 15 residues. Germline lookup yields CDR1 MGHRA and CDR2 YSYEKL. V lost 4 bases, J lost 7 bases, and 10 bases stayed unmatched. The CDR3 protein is CASSPRVGGSNEQFF. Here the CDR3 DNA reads TGCGCCAGCAGCCCCCGGGTAGGGGGCTCGAATGAGCAGTTCTTC.

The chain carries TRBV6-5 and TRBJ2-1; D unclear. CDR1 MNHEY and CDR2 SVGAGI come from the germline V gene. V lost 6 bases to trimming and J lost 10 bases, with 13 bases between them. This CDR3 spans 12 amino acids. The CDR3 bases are TGTGCCAGCAGCCTTCCCGGTCGGGAGCAGTTCTTC. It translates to CASSLPGREQFF.

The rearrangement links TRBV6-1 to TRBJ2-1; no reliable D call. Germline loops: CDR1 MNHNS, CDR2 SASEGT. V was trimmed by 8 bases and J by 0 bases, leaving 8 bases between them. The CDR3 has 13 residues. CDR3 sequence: CASVRSSYNEQFF. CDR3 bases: TGTGCCAGCGTGCGGAGCTCCTACAATGAGCAGTTCTTC.

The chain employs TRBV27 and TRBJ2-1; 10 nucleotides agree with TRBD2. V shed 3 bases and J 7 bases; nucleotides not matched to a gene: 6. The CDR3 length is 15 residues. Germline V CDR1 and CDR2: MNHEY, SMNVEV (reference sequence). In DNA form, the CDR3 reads TGTGCCAGCAGTTTTACTCTAGCGGGAGAAAATGAGCAGTTCTTC. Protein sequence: CASSFTLAGENEQFF.

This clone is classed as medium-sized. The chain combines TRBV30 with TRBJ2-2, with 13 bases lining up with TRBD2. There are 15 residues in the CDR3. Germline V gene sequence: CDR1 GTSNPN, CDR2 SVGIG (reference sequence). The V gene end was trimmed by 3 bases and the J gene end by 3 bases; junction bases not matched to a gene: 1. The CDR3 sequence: CAWRGLAGDTGELFF. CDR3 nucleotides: TGTGCCTGGAGAGGACTAGCGGGAGACACCGGGGAGCTGTTTTTT.

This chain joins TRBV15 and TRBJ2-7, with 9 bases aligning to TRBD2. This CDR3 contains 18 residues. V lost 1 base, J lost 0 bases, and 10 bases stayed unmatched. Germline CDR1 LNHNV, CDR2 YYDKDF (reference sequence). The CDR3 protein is CATSRASQASGVSYEQYF. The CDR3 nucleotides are TGTGCCACCAGCAGAGCGAGCCAGGCTAGCGGGGTCTCCTACGAGCAGTACTTC. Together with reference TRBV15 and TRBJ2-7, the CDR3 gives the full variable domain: DAMVIQNPRYQVTQFGKPVTLSCSQTLNHNVMYWYQQKSSQAPKLLFHYYDKDFNNEADTPDNFQSRRPNTSFCFLDIRSPGLGDTAMYLCATSRASQASGVSYEQYFGPGTRLTVT.

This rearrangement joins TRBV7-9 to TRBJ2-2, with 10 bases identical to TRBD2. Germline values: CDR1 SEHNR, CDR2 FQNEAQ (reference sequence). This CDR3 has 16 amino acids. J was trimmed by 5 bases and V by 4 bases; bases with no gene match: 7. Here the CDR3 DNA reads TGTGCCAGCAGCTCGACCTCTAGCGGGAGAACCGGGGAGCTGTTTTTT. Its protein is CASSSTSSGRTGELFF. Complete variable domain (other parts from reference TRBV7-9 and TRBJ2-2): DTGVSQNPRHKITKRGQNVTFRCDPISEHNRLYWYRQTLGQGPEFLTYFQNEAQLEKSRLLSDRFSAERPKGSFSTLEIQRTEQGDSAMYLCASSSTSSGRTGELFFGEGSRLTVL.

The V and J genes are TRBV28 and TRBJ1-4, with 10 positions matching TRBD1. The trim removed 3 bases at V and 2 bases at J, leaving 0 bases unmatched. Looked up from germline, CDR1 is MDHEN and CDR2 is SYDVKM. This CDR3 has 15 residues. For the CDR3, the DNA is TGTGCCAGCAGTTTGGGACAGGGGACTAATGAAAAACTGTTTTTT. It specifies CASSLGQGTNEKLFF.

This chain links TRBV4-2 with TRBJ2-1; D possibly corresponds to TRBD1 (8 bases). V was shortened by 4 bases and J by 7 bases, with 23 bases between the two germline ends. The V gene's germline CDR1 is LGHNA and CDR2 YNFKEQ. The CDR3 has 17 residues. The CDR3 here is CASSPRTGSSAGNEQFF. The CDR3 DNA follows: TGTGCCAGCAGCCCGAGGACAGGGAGTTCAGCGGGGAATGAGCAGTTCTTC.

The CDR3 here is CASSTAGTSSNEQFF. The CDR3 DNA reads TGTGCCAGCAGCACTGCCGGGACTAGCTCTAATGAGCAGTTCTTC. The V gene is TRBV21-1, the J gene TRBJ2-1; no check of the table's D call, TRBD2, against the DNA was made. TRBV21-1 is listed as a pseudogene. This CDR3 contains 15 residues.

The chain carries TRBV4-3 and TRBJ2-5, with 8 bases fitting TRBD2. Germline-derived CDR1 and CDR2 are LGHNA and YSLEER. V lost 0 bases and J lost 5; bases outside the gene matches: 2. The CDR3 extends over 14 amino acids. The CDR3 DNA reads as TGCGCCAGCAGCCAAGATCCTAGCGGGGAGACCCAGTACTTC. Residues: CASSQDPSGETQYF.

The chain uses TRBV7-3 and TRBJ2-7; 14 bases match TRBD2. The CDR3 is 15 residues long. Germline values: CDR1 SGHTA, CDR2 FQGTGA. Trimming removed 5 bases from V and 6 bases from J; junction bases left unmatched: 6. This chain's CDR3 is CASSTTGLAGGEQYF. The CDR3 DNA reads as TGTGCCAGCAGCACCACAGGACTAGCGGGAGGCGAGCAGTACTTC.

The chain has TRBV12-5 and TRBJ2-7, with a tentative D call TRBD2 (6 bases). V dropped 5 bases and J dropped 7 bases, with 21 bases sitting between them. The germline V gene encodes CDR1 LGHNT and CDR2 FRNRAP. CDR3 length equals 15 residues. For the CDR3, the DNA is TGTGCTAGTGGTCGAACCCCAGCGGGCCCGGGGGAGCAGTACTTC. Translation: CASGRTPAGPGEQYF.

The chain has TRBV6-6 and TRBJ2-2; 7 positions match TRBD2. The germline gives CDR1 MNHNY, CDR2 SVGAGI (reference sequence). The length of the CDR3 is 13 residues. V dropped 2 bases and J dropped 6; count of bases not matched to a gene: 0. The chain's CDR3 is CASSYGGAGELFF. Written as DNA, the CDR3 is TGTGCCAGCAGTTACGGGGGGGCCGGGGAGCTGTTTTTT.

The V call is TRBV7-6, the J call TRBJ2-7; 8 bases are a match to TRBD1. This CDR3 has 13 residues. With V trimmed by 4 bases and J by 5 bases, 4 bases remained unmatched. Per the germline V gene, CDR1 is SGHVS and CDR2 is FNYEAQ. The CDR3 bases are TGTGCCAGCAGCTCGCCGGGACAGGACGAGCAGTACTTC. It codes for CASSSPGQDEQYF. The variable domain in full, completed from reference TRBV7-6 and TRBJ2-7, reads GAGVSQSPRYKVTKRGQDVALRCDPISGHVSLYWYRQALGQGPEFLTYFNYEAQQDKSGLPNDRFSAERPEGSISTLTIQRTEQRDSAMYRCASSSPGQDEQYFGPGTRLTVT.

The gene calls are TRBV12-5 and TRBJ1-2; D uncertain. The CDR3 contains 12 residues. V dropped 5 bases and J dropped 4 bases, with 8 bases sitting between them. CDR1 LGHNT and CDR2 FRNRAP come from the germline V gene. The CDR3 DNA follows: TGTGCTAGTGGTCTCGGGATCTATGGCTACACCTTC. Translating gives CASGLGIYGYTF.

CDR3 loop: CASRLAGAYEQYF. CDR3 bases: TGTGCCAGCAGGCTAGCGGGAGCCTACGAGCAGTACTTC. The chain joins TRBV6-6 to TRBJ2-7; 10 nucleotides match TRBD2. CDR1 and CDR2 (germline): MNHNY, SVGAGI (reference sequence). With V trimmed by 6 bases and J by 2 bases, 1 base remained unmatched. The CDR3 consists of 13 residues.

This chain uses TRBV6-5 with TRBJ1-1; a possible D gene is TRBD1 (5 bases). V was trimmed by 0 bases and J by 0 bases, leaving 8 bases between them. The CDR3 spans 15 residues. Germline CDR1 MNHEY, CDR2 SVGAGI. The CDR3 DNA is TGTGCCAGCAGTTACTCGTTAGGGGTGAACACTGAAGCTTTCTTT. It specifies CASSYSLGVNTEAFF.

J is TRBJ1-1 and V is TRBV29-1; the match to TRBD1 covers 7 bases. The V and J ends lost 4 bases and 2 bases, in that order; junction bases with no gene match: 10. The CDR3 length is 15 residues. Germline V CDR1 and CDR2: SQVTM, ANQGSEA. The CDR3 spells CSVVTPPGGNTEAFF. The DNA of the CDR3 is TGCAGCGTTGTGACCCCCCCAGGGGGTAACACTGAAGCTTTCTTT.

The CDR3 loop reads CASSRGTSGSTDTQYF. The CDR3 DNA reads as TGCGCCAGCAGCCGAGGGACTAGCGGTAGCACAGATACGCAGTATTTT. The rearrangement joins TRBV4-3 to TRBJ2-3; TRBD2 aligns across 11 bases. Germline CDR1 reads LGHNA; CDR2 reads YSLEER. Trimming cost V 4 bases and J 0 bases; bases outside gene matches: 3. The CDR3 is 16 residues long.

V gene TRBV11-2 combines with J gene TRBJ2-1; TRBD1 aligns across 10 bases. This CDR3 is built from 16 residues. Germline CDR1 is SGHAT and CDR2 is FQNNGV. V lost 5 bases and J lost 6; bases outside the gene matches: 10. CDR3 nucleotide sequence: TGTGCCAGCAGCCCGACCGGGACAGGGGCAGTCAATGAGCAGTTCTTC. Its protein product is CASSPTGTGAVNEQFF. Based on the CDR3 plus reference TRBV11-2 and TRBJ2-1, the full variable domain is EAGVAQSPRYKIIEKRQSVAFWCNPISGHATLYWYQQILGQGPKLLIQFQNNGVVDDSQLPKDRFSAERLKGVDSTLKIQPAKLEDSAVYLCASSPTGTGAVNEQFFGPGTRLTVL.

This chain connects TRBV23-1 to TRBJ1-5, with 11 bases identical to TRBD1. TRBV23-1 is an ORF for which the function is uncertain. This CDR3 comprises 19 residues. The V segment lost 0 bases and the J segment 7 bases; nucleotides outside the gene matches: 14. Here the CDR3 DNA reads TGCGCCAGCAGTCAATCGGGAACCGGACAGGGGGCTGAAGAACAGCCCCAGCATTTT. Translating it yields CASSQSGTGQGAEEQPQHF.

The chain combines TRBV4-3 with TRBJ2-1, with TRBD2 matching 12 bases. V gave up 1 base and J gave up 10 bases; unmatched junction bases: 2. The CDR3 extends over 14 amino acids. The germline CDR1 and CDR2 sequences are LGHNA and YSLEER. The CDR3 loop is CASSQGTSGREQFF. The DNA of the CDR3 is TGCGCCAGCAGCCAAGGAACTAGCGGGAGGGAGCAGTTCTTC.

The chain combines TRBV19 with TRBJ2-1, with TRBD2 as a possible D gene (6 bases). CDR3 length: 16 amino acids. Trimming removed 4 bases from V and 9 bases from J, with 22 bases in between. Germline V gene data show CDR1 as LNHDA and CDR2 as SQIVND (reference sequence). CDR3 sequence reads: CASSTQGLAGLAEQFF. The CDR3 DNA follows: TGTGCCAGTAGTACCCAGGGATTGGCGGGATTGGCTGAGCAGTTCTTC.